This paragraph reports one T cell receptor (beta chain). The specificity of this receptor is unknown. Base qualities are missing; no much larger clone stands one base away. These data are taken from a study of T-cell reconstitution after alpha-beta-depleted transplantation in children (dated by TCRdb to the mid-2010s). For context, the study as a whole: Using TCR repertoire profiling, the study quantitatively followed how T-cell immune reconstitution unfolded in children after TCRalphabeta/CD19-depleted allogeneic hematopoietic cell transplantation. The full study reports these points: The apparently early recovery of alphabetaT-cell counts about two months after transplant reportedly depended on only several hundred rapidly expanded clones that came from non-depleted graft cells. Hyperexpanded clone frequencies declined over subsequent months; after one year, T-cell counts and TCRbeta diversity were mostly attributed to newly produced T cells. In some patients, high TCRbeta diversity at day 60 was attributed to recipient T cells and intrathymic progenitors that had survived conditioning.

The intended sense of this specimen's treatment or condition label: allogeneic hematopoietic cell transplantation with graft depleted of TCRalphabeta T cells and CD19 B cells. TCRalphabeta/CD19-depleted allogeneic hematopoietic cell grafts were given to the transplant recipients, all of whom were children. The library was prepared using PCR. Instrument used: Illumina HiSeq 2500. TCR library preparation used molecular barcoding, with unique molecular identifiers applied to normalize quantification of the TCRbeta repertoire. The public sequencing data were trimmed at Q25 with fastp and processed into clonotypes with MiXCR by TCRdb, which kept only in-frame beta chains. All rows with the same CDR3 protein become a single entry with the most common DNA and genes. The sample profile shows 900,000 or so distinct CDR3 sequences; 16% of them were found once. The top ten hold around 5% of the sample. Reading from cysteine to phenylalanine, the CDR3 counts 13 amino acids. Of the read, only the CDR3 DNA is kept; its 39 bases are in frame from base 1. The germline V gene supplies CDR1 KGHDR and CDR2 SFDVKD. Trimming accounts for 9 bases at V and 4 bases at J, while the number of junction bases matched to no gene is 4.

The sequences come from PBMCs, mostly from graft donor cells, collected 360 days after TCRalphabeta/CD19-depleted stem cell transplant. The TCR was taken from a male patient younger than 18 who had a stem cell transplant for acute lymphoblastic leukemia, so the T cells may come from the graft donor. The rearranged chain carries TRBV24-1 and TRBJ2-5, with 10 bases matching TRBD1. In nucleotides, the sequence is TGTGCCACCCAGGGACAGGGGTCAGAGACCCAGTACTTC. Translated, it reads CATQGQGSETQYF.